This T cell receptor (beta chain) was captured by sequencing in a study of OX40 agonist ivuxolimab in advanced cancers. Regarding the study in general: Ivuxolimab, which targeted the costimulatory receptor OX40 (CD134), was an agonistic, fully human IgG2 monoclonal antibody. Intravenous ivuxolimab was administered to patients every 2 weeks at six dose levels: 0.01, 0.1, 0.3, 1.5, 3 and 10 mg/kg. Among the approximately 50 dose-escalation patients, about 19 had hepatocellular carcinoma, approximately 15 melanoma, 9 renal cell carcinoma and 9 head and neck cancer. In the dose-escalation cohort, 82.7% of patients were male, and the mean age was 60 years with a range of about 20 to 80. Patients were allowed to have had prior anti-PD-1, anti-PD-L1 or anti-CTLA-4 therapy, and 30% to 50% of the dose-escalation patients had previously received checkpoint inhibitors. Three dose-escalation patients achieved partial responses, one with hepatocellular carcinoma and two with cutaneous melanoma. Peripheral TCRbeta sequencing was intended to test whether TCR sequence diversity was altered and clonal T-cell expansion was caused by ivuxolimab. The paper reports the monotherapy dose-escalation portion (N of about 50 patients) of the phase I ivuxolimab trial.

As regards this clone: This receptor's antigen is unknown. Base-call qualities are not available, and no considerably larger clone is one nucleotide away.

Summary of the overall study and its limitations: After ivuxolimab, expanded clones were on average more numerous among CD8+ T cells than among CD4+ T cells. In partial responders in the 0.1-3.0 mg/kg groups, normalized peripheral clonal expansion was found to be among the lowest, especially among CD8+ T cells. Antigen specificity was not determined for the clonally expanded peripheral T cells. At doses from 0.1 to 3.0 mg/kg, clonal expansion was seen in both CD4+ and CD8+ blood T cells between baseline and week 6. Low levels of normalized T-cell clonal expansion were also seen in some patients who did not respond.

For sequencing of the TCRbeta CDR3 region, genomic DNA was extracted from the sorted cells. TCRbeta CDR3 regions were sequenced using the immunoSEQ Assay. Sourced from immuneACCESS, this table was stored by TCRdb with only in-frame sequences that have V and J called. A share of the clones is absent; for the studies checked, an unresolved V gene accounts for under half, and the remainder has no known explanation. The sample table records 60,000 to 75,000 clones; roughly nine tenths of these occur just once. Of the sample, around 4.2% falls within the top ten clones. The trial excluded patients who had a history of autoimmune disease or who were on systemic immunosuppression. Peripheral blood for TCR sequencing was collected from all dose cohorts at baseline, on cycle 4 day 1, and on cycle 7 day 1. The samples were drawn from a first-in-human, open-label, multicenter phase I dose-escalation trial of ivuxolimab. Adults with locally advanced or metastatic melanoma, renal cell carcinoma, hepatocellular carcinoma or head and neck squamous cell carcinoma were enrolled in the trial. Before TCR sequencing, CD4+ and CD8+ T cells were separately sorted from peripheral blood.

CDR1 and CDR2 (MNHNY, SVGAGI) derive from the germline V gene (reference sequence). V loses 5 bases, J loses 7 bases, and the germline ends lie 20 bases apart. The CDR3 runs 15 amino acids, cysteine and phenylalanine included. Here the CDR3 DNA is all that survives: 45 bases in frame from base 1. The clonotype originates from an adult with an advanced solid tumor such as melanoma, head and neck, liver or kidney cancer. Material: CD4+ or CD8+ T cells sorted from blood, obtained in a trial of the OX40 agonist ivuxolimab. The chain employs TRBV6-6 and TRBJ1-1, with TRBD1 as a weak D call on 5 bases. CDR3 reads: CASSTAGTGAIEAFF. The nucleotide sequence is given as TGTGCCAGCAGTACCGCCGGCACAGGCGCAATTGAAGCTTTCTTT.